This T cell receptor beta chain was captured by sequencing in a study of CXCR3-negative and CXCR3-positive naive CD8 T cells. General observations from the study: CXCR3-positive naive cells carried more hydrophobic TRB CDR3s than CXCR3-negative ones. Naive cells, whether CXCR3-negative or CXCR3-positive, had similar TRBV-TRBJ usage, while memory cells differed. In cryopreserved cells, CXCR3 expression partially decreased, and fresh PBMCs were used in most assays.

Libraries of TRB cDNA were made by 5' RACE and carried UMIs. TCRdb processed the 5' RACE reads again and assigns one entry to each CDR3 protein, with no DNA. The sample's table shows approximately 9,100 distinct CDR3 sequences. With regard to this clonotype: Its antigen remains unknown.

The sample consisted of naive CXCR3- CD8+ T cells from blood. Subset specified: CD45RO-CCR7+CD27+CD95- naive CD8+ T cells lacking CXCR3 (TNR3-). The TCR originated in a human donor in good health. Some clones in this sample may be carry-over from other donors' samples.

This CDR3 is CASSVTGTGGEQYF. V gene TRBV28 combines with J gene TRBJ2-7; TCRdb's D call of TRBD1 is untestable without DNA. The CDR3 contains 14 residues. Germline lookup yields CDR1 MDHEN and CDR2 SYDVKM.